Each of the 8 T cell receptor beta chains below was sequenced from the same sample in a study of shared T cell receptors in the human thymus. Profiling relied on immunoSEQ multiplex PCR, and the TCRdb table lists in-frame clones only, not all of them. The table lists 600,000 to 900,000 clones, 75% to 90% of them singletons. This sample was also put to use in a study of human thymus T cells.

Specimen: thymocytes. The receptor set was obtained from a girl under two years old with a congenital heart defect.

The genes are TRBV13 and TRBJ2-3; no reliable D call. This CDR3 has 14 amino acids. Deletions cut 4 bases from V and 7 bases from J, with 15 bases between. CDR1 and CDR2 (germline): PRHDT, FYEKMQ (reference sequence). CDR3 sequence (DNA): TGTGCCAGCAGCTCCCTAAGCTCCTATTATACGCAGTATTTT. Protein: CASSSLSSYYTQYF.

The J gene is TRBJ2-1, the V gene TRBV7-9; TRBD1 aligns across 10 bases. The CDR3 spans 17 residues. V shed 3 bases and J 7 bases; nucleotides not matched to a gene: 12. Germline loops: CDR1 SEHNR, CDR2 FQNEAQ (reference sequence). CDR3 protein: CASSFRQGAPKWNEQFF. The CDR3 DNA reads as TGTGCCAGCAGCTTTCGACAGGGGGCGCCCAAGTGGAATGAGCAGTTCTTC.

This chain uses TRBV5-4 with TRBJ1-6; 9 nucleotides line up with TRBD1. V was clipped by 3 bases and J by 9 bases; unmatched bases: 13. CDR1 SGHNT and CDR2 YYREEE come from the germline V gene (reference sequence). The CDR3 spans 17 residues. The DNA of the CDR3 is TGTGCCAGCAGCTGGAGAAAACCGGGACAGGGTACTTCACCCCTCCACTTT. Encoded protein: CASSWRKPGQGTSPLHF.

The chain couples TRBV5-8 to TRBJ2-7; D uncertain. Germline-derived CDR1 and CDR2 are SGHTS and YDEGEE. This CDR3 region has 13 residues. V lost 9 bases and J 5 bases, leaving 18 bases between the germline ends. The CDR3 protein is CATNPLGVHEQYF. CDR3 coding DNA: TGTGCCACCAACCCCTTGGGCGTCCACGAGCAGTACTTC.

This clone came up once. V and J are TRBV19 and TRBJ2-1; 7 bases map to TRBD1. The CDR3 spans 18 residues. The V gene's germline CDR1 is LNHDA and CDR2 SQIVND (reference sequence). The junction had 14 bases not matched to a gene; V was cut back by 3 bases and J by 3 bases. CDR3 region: CASSMRDREGSIYNEQFF. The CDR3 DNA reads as TGTGCCAGTAGTATGCGCGACAGGGAAGGGTCTATCTACAATGAGCAGTTCTTC.

The CDR3 DNA follows: TGTGCCAGCAGCCAAGGTCGGGACAGAGAAAACTATGGCTACACCTTC. Protein sequence: CASSQGRDRENYGYTF. V and J are TRBV14 and TRBJ1-2; 7 bases line up with TRBD1. The CDR3 is made up of 16 amino acids. The germline CDR1 and CDR2 sequences are SGHDN and FVKESK. V lost 1 base to trimming and J lost 2 bases; unmatched junction nucleotides: 7.

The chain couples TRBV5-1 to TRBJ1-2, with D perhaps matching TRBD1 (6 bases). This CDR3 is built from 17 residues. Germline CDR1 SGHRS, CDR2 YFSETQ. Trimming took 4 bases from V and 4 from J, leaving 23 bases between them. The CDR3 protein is CASSLYWDIRALYGYTF. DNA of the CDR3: TGCGCCAGCAGCCTATACTGGGACATCCGGGCCCTCTATGGCTACACCTTC.

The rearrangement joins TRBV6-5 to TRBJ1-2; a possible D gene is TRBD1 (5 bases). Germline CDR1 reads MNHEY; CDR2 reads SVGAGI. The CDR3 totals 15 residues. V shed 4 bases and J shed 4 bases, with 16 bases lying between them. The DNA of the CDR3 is TGTGCCAGCAGTTGCCGGCGGCGGGGGGTCTATGGCTACACCTTC. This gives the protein CASSCRRRGVYGYTF.